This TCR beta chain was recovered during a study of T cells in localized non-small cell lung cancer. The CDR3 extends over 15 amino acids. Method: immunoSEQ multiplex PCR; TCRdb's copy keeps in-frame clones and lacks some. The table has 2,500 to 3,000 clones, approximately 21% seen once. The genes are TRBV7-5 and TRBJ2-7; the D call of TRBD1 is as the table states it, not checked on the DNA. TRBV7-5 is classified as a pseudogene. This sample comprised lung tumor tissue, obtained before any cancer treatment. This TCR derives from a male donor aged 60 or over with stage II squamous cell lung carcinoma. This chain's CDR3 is CASSLGGTGSYEQYF. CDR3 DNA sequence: TGTGCCAGCAGCTTGGGGGGGACAGGATCCTACGAGCAGTACTTC.